This T cell receptor (beta chain) stems from a study of control samples from healthy donors and cancer patients. Using immunoSEQ multiplex PCR, the repertoire was profiled, and TCRdb retains in-frame clones only, with some absent. The sample gives 100,000 to 150,000 clones, around 87% of which show up once; about 12% is in the top ten. Germline V gives CDR1 SEHNR, CDR2 FQNEAQ (reference sequence). This CDR3 region has 15 residues. The V and J ends lost 1 base and 0 bases respectively, with 9 bases between them. The sequencing sample was made of blood. This clonotype originated in a man aged 25 to 40 in good health. This rearrangement joins TRBV7-9 to TRBJ1-1; D gene unclear. The CDR3: CASSLGRSMNTEAFF. The CDR3 nucleotides are TGTGCCAGCAGCTTAGGACGGTCGATGAACACTGAAGCTTTCTTT. Drawing the rest from reference TRBV7-9 and TRBJ1-1, the complete variable domain is DTGVSQNPRHKITKRGQNVTFRCDPISEHNRLYWYRQTLGQGPEFLTYFQNEAQLEKSRLLSDRFSAERPKGSFSTLEIQRTEQGDSAMYLCASSLGRSMNTEAFFGQGTRLTVV.